Below are 2 T cell receptor beta chains sequenced from a single sample in a study of cytomegalovirus exposure and HLA in healthy donors (dated by TCRdb to 2017 to 2019). Library preparation was by the immunoSEQ multiplex PCR assay. For the multiplex PCR, a mixture combining 60 forward primers for TCR Vbeta segments and 13 reverse primers for TCR Jbeta segments was used. This immuneACCESS table, as held by TCRdb, lists in-frame sequences with V and J called but not all clones. Of the missing ones, under half trace to an unresolved V gene in checked studies; the others have no known cause. This sample is represented by about 120,000 clones; about 83% of them were singletons. Jointly, the top ten make up less than 3.5% of the sample. Sample: PBMCs. These receptors originate from a woman between 40 and 50 years old in good health and CMV-seropositive.

The CDR3: CASSLEGTPGTDTQYF. DNA of the CDR3: TGCGCCAGCAGCTTGGAAGGGACTCCGGGCACAGATACGCAGTATTTT. The chain uses TRBV5-1 and TRBJ2-3, with a weak D call TRBD2 (6 bases). There are 16 residues in the CDR3. Germline CDR1 SGHRS, CDR2 YFSETQ. With 0 bases removed from V and 1 base from J, the gap between germline ends came to 12 bases. The full variable domain, in which reference TRBV5-1 and TRBJ2-3 provide the parts outside the CDR3, is KAGVTQTPRYLIKTRGQQVTLSCSPISGHRSVSWYQQTPGQGLQFLFEYFSETQRNKGNFPGRFSGRQFSNSRSEMNVSTLELGDSALYLCASSLEGTPGTDTQYFGPGTRLTVL.

This clone showed up just a few times. V gene TRBV7-2 combines with J gene TRBJ2-2; possible D gene TRBD1, 6 bases. CDR3 length equals 16 residues. The V end was cut by 6 bases, the J end by 1 base, with 15 bases between. Germline-derived CDR1 and CDR2 are SGHTA and FQGNSA. This CDR3 reads CASRPTGIRNTGELFF. The CDR3, as DNA: TGTGCCAGCAGACCAACAGGGATTCGGAACACCGGGGAGCTGTTTTTT.